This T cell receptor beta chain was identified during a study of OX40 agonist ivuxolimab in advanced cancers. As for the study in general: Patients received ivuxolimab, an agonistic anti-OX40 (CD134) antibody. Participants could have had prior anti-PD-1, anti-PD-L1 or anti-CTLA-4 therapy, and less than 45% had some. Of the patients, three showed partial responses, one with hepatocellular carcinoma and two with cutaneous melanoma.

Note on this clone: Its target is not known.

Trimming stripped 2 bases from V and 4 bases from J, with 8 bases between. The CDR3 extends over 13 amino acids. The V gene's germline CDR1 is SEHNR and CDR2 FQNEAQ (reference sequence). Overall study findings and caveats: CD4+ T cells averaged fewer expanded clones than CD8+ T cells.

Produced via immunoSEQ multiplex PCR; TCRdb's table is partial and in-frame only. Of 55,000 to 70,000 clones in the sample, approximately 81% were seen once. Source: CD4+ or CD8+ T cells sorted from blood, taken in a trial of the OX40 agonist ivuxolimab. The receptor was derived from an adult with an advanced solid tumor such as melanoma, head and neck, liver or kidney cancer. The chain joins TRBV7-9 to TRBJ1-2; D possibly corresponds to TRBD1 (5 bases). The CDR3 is CASSLSRAYGYTF. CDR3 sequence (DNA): TGTGCCAGCAGCTTATCCAGGGCCTATGGCTACACCTTC.